The following is a T cell receptor beta chain sequence with its context. The clone's antigen remains unknown. Base qualities were left out, and no much larger clone turns up one base away. Counted from cysteine to phenylalanine, this CDR3 has 16 amino acids. Only the CDR3 DNA is retained, 48 bases long and in frame from the first base. Taken from the germline V gene, the CDR1 and CDR2 loops are MNHEY and SVGAGI. V gives up 2 bases and J gives up 2 bases, and the segment between their germline ends measures 10 bases. This specimen comes from a study of shared clonotypes between healthy human individuals (dated by TCRdb to 2019 to 2021). In the study overall: The cohort comprised two women and a few men aged 18 to 49 years. For each donor, three plates each were used for CD4 naive and CD4 memory, two plates were used for CD8 naive, and one plate was used for CD8 memory. The study deeply sequenced blood TCR repertoires of about 5 healthy adults to estimate repertoire size and the extent of clonotype sharing between individuals. To increase sequencing depth and limit assay-specific biases, different laboratories used diverse techniques to prepare libraries and sequence TCR repertoires. Each donor's leukapheresis produced roughly between roughly 0.9 and 9 billion PBMCs.

Study-wide findings and limitations: Even with the large sequencing depth, rarefaction of the sorted-subset datasets indicated that sequencing was incomplete. Compared with non-shared clonotypes, the clonotypes found in all four sorted-subset donors had higher generation probabilities. Naive subsets generally had larger estimated clonotype richness than memory subsets. Because the study included a small number of donors, the genetic and exposure-history diversity represented was limited. Sampling was limited to blood, and TCR repertoires in tissue likely differ from TCR repertoires in blood. Around 5% of naive CD4, approximately 3.7% of naive CD8, 2.3% of memory CD4, and 0.4% of memory CD8 clonotypes were shared across several donors. Based on pairwise subsampling, the degree of clonotype sharing among donors was expected to be affected by sequencing depth.

Using the deep immunoSEQ assay, TCR CDR3 regions were amplified from genomic DNA by multiplex PCR. Extracted genomic DNA from each cell subset was spread evenly across all wells of several immunoSEQ 96-well plates, with each plate serving as a replicate. For sorted subsets, roughly 200 ng of genomic DNA, equivalent to 30,000 or so T cell genomes, went into each replicate PCR. The purified libraries were quantified using a Qubit 3.0 fluorometer, sized with a Bioanalyzer 2100, and then quantified again using the KAPA Library Quantification kit. Each immunoSEQ 96-well plate was sequenced on its own single-read 150-cycle Illumina NextSeq 550 flow cell. Concerning the study's data processing: Because the immunoSEQ output included only junctional sequences and no quality scores, the filtering could not be the same as the filtering used for full-length reads. Sequences were annotated with PyIR, a Python wrapper for IgBLAST v1.9, and V/J genes and CDR3 were assigned using IMGT germline references. Reads with weak V/J assignments (E-value above 1e-6), missing CDR3, stop codons, out-of-frame junctions, or ambiguous translated residues were removed. A V3J clonotype was defined by an identical inferred V gene, J gene, and CDR3 amino acid sequence. The percentage overlap between two repertoires was calculated by dividing the number of shared unique clonotypes by the size of the smaller repertoire. Richness of each repertoire was evaluated using RTK rarefaction, the Chao1 estimator, and Recon v2.1 estimates of unobserved clonotypes. Generation probabilities were computed with OLGA for all TCRbeta clonotypes obtained by the gDNA method from several donors. This immuneACCESS table, as held by TCRdb, lists in-frame sequences with V and J called but not all clones. Of the missing ones, under half trace to an unresolved V gene in checked studies; the others have no known cause. V and J calls and clone size are as listed in that table; D and trimming were resolved from the DNA. The sample table holds about 600,000 clones, of which around 97% were seen once. The ten largest clones represent 0.057% of the sample.

The donors were healthy, HIV-negative adults who had no recently reported acute infections or vaccinations. Only Caucasian adults living in Nashville, Tennessee, USA were represented among the donors. CD4+ T cells were enriched by magnetic negative selection; naive cells were then positively selected on CD45RA, and the negative fraction formed the memory subset. Blood was collected by leukapheresis, and PBMCs were isolated by Ficoll-Histopaque density gradient centrifugation and then cryopreserved in liquid nitrogen vapor phase. Analytical flow cytometry was used to check the purity and quantity of each magnetically sorted T cell population. Genomic DNA was isolated from every sorted fraction and measured by UV absorbance on a Nanodrop 2000c.

Here the chain combines TRBV6-5 and TRBJ2-6; the D gene is possibly TRBD1, with 5 bases matching. Sequenced input: naive CD4+ T cells sorted from blood. The meaning of the sample's cell subset or site label: CD45RA+ positively selected. The sequence derives from a woman between 25 and 40 years old in good health. CDR3 reads: CASSYDWGPGANVLTF. The DNA sequence is as follows: TGTGCCAGCAGTTACGACTGGGGCCCTGGGGCCAACGTCCTGACTTTC.